This TCR beta chain was identified during a study of T cell repertoires in cytomegalovirus infection. Study background: Through public TCR beta signatures, both CMV infection and matching HLA type were indicated. General study findings and limits: Summed frequency of public TCR beta families distinguished CMV carriers with the relevant HLA.

This clonotype was detected a few times. Its cognate antigen is unknown. Per the germline V gene, CDR1 is LNHNV and CDR2 is YYDKDF (reference sequence). This CDR3 region has 12 residues. V was shortened by 3 bases and J by 9 bases, with 11 bases between the two germline ends. Each CDR3 protein is one row after TCRdb ran MiXCR on the reads. The sample consists of 300,000 to 400,000 distinct CDR3 sequences, 9% to 9.5% of them appearing once. This sequence joins TRBV15 and TRBJ1-2; D uncertain. The clonotype originates from a human donor in good health (CMV status not recorded). Some clones in this sample may be carry-over from other donors' samples. Sequencing used PBMCs. CDR3 amino acids: CATSSAVTSYTF. The CDR3 region has the DNA TGTGCCACCAGCAGCGCCGTGACTAGCTACACCTTC.